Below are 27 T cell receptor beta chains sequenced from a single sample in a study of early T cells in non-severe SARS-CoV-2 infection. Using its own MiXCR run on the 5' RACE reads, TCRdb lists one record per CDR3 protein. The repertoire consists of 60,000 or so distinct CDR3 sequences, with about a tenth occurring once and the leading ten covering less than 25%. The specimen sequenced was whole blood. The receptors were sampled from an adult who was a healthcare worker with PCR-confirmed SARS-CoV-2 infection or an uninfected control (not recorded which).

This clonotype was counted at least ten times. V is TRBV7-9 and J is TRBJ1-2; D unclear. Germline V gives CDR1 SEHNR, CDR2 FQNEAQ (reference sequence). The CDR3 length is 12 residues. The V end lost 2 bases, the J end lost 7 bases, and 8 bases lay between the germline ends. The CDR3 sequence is CASSLLSGGYTF. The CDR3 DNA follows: TGTGCCAGCAGCTTACTGTCTGGTGGCTACACCTTC.

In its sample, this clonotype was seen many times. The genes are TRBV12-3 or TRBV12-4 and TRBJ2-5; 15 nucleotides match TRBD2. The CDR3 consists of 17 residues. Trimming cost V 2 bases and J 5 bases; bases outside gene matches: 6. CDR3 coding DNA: TGTGCCAGCAGTTTAAGGACTAGCGGGGGGGCCTATGAGACCCAGTACTTC. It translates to CASSLRTSGGAYETQYF.

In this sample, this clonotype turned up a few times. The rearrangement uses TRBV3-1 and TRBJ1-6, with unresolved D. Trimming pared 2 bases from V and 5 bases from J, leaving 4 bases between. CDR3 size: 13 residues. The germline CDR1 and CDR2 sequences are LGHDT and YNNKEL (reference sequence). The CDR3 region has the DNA TGTGCCAGCAGCCAACGGGATAATTCACCCCTCCACTTT. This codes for CASSQRDNSPLHF.

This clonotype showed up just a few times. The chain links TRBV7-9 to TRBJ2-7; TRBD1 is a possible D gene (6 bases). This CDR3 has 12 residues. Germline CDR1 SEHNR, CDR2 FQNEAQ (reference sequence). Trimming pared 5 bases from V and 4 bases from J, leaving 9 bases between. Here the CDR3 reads CASSAQGYEQYF. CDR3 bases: TGTGCCAGCAGCGCACAGGGTTACGAGCAGTACTTC.

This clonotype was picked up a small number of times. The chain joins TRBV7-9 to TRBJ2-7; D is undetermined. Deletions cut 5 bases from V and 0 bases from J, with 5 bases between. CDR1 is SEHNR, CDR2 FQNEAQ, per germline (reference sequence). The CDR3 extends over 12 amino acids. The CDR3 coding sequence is TGTGCCAGCAGCGTGAGCTCCTACGAGCAGTACTTC. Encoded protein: CASSVSSYEQYF.

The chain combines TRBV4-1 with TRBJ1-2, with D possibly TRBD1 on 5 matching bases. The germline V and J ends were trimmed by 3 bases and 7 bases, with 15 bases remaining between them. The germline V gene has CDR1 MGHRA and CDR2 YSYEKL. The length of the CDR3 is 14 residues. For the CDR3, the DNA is TGCGCCAGCAGCCAGATGGCAGGGTCGAGTGGCTACACCTTC. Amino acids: CASSQMAGSSGYTF.

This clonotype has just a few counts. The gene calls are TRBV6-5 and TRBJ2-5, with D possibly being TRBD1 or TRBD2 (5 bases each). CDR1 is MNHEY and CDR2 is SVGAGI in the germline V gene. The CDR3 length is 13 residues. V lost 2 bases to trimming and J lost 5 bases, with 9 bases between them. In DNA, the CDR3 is TGTGCCAGCAGTTACGGGGGTTCGGAGACCCAGTACTTC. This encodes CASSYGGSETQYF.

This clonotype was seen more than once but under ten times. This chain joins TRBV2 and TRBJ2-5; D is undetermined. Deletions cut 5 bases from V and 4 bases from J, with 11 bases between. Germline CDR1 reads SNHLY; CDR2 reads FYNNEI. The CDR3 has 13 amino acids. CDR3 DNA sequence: TGTGCCAGCAGTATCTTAGGTGTAGAGACCCAGTACTTC. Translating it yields CASSILGVETQYF.

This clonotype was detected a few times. CDR3: CASSGTSGNTGELFF. DNA for the CDR3: TGTGCCTCCTCCGGGACTAGCGGTAACACCGGGGAGCTGTTTTTT. The chain uses TRBV12-5 and TRBJ2-2; 11 positions match TRBD2. In germline, CDR1 is LGHNT, CDR2 FRNRAP. This CDR3 region has 15 residues. The full variable domain, rest sourced from reference TRBV12-5 and TRBJ2-2, is DARVTQTPRHKVTEMGQEVTMRCQPILGHNTVFWYRQTMMQGLELLAYFRNRAPLDDSGMPKDRFSAEMPDATLATLKIQPSEPRDSAVYFCASSGTSGNTGELFFGEGSRLTVL.

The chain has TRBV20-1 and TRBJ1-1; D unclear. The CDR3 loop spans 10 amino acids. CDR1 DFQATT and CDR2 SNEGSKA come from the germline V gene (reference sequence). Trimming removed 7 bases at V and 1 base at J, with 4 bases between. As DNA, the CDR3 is TGCAGTGTCGGGAACACTGAAGCTTTCTTT. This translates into CSVGNTEAFF.

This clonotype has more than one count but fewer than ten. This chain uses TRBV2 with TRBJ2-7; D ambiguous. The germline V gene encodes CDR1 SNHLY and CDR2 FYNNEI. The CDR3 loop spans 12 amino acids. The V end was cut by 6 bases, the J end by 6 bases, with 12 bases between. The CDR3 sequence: CASSLDLSEQYF. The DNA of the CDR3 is TGTGCCAGCAGCCTTGACCTTTCCGAGCAGTACTTC.

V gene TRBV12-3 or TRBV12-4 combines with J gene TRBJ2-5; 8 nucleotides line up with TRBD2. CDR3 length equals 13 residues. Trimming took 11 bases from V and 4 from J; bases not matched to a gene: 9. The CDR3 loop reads CACRLASGETQYF. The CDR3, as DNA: TGTGCCTGTAGACTAGCGAGCGGAGAGACCCAGTACTTC.

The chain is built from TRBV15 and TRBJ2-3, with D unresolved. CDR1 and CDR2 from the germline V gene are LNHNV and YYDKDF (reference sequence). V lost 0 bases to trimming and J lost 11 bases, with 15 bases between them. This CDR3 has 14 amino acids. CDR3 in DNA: TGTGCCACCAGCAGAGATGTCCGTGGACGGAAGCAGTATTTT. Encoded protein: CATSRDVRGRKQYF.

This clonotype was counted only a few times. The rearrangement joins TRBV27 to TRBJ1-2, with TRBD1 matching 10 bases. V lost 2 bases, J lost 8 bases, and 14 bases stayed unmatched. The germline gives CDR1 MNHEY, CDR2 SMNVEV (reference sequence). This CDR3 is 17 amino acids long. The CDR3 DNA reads TGTGCCAGCAGTTTACAATGGGACAGGGGAGGAACGGAAGGCTACACCTTC. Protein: CASSLQWDRGGTEGYTF.

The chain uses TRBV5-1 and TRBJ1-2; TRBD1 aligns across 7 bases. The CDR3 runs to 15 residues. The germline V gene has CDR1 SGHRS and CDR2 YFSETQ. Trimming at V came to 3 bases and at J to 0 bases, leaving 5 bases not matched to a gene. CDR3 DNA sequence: TGCGCCAGCAGCTCCAGGGGGGCAGCTAACTATGGCTACACCTTC. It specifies CASSSRGAANYGYTF.

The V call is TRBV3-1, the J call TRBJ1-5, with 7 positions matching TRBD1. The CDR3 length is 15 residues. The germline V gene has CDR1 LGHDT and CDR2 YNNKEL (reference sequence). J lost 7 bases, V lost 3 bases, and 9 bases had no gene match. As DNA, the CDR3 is TGTGCCAGCAGCCAGGGAGCGTCAGGGGGACAGCCCCAGCATTTT. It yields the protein CASSQGASGGQPQHF.

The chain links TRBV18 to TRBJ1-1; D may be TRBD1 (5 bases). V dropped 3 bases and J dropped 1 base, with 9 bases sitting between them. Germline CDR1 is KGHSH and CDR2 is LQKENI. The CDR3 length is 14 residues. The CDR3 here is CASSPGTGNTEAFF. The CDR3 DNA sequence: TGTGCCAGCTCACCCGGGACGGGGAACACTGAAGCTTTCTTT.

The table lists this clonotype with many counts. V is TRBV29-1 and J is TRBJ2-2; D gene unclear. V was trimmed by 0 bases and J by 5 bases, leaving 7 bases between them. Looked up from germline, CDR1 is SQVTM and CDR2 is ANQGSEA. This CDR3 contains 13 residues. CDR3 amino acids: CSVEDLGTGELFF. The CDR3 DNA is TGCAGCGTTGAAGATCTAGGTACCGGGGAGCTGTTTTTT.

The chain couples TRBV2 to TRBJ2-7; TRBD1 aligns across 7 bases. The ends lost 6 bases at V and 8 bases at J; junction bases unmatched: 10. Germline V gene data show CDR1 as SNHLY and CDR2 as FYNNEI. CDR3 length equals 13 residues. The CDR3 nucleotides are TGTGCCAGCAGGGGGTACAGGGGAGTGAAGCAGTACTTC. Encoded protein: CASRGYRGVKQYF. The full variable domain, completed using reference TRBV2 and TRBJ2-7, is EPEVTQTPSHQVTQMGQEVILRCVPISNHLYFYWYRQILGQKVEFLVSFYNNEISEKSEIFDDQFSVERPDGSNFTLKIRSTKLEDSAMYFCASRGYRGVKQYFGPGTRLTVT.

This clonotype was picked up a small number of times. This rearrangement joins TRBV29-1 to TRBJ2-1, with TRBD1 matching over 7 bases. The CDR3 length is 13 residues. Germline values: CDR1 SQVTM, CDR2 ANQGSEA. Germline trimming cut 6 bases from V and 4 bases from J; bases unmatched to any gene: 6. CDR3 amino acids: CSVPGQQYNEQFF. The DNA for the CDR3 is TGCAGCGTCCCGGGACAGCAGTACAATGAGCAGTTCTTC.

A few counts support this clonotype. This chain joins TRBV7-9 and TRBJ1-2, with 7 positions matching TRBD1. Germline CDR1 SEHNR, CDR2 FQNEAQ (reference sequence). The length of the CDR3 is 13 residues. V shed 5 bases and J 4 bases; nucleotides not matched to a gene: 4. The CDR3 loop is CASSKGTAYGYTF. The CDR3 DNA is TGTGCCAGCAGCAAAGGGACAGCCTATGGCTACACCTTC.

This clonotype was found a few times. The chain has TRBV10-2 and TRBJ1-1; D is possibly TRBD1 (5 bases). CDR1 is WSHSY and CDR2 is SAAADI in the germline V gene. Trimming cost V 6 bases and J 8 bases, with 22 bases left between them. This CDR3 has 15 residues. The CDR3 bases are TGCGCCAGCAGGCACTACGACCCGCAAGGGACGGAAGCTTTCTTT. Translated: CASRHYDPQGTEAFF.

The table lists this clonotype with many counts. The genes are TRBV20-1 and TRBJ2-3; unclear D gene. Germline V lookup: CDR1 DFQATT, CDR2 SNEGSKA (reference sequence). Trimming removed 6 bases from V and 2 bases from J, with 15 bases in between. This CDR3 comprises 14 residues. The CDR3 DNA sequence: TGCAGTGCCCCCCCTTTGGGCCACACAGATACGCAGTATTTT. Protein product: CSAPPLGHTDTQYF.

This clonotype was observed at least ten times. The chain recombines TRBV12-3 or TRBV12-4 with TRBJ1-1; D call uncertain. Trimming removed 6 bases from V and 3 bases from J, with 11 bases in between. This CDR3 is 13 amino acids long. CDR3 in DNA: TGTGCCAGCAGCCTTGGGAGCTACACTGAAGCTTTCTTT. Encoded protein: CASSLGSYTEAFF.

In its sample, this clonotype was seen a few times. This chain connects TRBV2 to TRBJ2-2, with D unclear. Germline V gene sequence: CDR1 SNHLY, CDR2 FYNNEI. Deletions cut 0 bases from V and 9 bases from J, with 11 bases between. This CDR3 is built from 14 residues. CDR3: CASSEALLTRELFF. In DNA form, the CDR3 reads TGTGCCAGCAGTGAAGCCCTACTTACGCGGGAGCTGTTTTTT.

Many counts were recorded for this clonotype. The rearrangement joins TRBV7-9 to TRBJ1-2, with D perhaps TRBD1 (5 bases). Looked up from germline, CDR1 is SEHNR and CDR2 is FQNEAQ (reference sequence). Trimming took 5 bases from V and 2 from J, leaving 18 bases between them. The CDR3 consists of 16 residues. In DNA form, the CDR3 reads TGTGCCAGCAGCCTCAGTTCCGGGACGGCAAACTATGGCTACACCTTC. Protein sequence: CASSLSSGTANYGYTF. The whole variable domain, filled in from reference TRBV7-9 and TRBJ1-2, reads DTGVSQNPRHKITKRGQNVTFRCDPISEHNRLYWYRQTLGQGPEFLTYFQNEAQLEKSRLLSDRFSAERPKGSFSTLEIQRTEQGDSAMYLCASSLSSGTANYGYTFGSGTRLTVV.

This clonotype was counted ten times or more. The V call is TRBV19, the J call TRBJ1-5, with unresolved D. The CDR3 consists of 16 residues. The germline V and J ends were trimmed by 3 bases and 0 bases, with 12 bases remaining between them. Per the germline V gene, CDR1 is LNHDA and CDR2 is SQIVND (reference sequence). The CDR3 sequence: CASSIKGYYSNQPQHF. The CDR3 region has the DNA TGTGCCAGTAGTATTAAAGGATACTATAGCAATCAGCCCCAGCATTTT.